The text below deals with one TCR beta chain. The sample comes from a study of blood T cell repertoires in COVID-19. Study information: Samples representing acute and convalescent COVID-19 were sourced from the United States, Italy and Spain.

Measured with immunoSEQ multiplex PCR; TCRdb has only the in-frame clones, and not every one. The profile shows about 97,000 clones, 85% to 95% of them singletons. The germline gives CDR1 SGHKS, CDR2 YYEKEE (reference sequence). The CDR3 runs to 12 residues. Trimming pared 6 bases from V and 5 bases from J, leaving 11 bases between. The sample comprised peripheral blood. This sequence originates from a man aged 50-60 years with active COVID-19. The rearrangement uses TRBV5-5 and TRBJ1-1; D unclear. The chain's CDR3 is CASNAGDTEAFF. In DNA form, the CDR3 reads TGTGCCAGCAACGCCGGGGATACTGAAGCTTTCTTT.